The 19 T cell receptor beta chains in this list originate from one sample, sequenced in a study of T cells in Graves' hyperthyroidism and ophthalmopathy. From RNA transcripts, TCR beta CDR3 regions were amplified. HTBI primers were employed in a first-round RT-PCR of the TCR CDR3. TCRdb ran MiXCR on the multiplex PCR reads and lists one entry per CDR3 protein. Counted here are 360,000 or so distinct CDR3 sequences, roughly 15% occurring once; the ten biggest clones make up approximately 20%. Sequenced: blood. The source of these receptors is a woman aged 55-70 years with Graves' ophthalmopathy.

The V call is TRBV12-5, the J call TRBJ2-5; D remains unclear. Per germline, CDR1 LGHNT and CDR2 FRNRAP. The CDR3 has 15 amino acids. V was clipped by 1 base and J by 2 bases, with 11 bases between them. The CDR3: CASGLGLDGQETQYF. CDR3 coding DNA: TGTGCTAGTGGTTTGGGCCTAGACGGGCAAGAGACCCAGTACTTC.

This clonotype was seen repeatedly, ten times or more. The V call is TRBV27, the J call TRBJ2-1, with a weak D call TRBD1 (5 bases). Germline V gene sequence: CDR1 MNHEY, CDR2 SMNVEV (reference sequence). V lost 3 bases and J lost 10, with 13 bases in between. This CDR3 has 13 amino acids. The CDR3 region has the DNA TGTGCCAGCAGTTTGTCAACAGGTGGGGAGCAGTTCTTC. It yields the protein CASSLSTGGEQFF.

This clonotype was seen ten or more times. CDR3 loop: CASSVGGGLRDEQFF. CDR3 sequence (DNA): TGTGCCAGCAGCGTGGGCGGGGGGCTTAGGGATGAGCAGTTCTTC. The chain uses TRBV9 and TRBJ2-1, with 8 bases identical to TRBD2. Germline trimming cut 2 bases from V and 8 bases from J; bases unmatched to any gene: 9. Germline CDR1 and CDR2: SGDLS and YYNGEE. The CDR3 is made up of 15 amino acids.

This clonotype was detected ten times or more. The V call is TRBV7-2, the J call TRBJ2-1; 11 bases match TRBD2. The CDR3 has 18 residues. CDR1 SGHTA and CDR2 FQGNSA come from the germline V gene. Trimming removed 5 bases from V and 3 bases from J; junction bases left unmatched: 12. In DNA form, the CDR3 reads TGTGCCAGCAGCCCCCGGCGGAGTGGGACTAGCGGCTACAATGAGCAGTTCTTC. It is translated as CASSPRRSGTSGYNEQFF.

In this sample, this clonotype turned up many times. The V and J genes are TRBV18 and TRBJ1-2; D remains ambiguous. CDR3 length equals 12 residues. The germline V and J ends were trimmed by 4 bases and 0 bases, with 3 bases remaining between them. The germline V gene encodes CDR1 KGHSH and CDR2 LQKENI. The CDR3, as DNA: TGTGCCAGCTCACACTCTAACTATGGCTACACCTTC. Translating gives CASSHSNYGYTF.

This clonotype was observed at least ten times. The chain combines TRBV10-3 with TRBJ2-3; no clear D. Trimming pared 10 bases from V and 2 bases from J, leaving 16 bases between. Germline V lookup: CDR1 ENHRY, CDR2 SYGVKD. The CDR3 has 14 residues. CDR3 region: CASLSPGPTDTQYF. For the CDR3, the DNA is TGTGCCAGCCTAAGCCCTGGGCCCACAGATACGCAGTATTTT.

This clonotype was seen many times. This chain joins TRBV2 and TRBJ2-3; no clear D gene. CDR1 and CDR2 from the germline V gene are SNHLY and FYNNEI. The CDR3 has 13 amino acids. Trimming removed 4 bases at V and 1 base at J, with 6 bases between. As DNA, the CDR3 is TGTGCCAGCAGTGCTCTTCGCACAGATACGCAGTATTTT. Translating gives CASSALRTDTQYF.

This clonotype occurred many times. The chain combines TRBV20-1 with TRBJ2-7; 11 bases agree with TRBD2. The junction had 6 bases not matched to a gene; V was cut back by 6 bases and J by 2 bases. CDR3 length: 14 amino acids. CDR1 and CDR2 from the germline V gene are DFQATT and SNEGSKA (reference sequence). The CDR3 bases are TGCAGTGCGGGGGGGACTAGCGGTACCTACGAGCAGTACTTC. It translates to CSAGGTSGTYEQYF.

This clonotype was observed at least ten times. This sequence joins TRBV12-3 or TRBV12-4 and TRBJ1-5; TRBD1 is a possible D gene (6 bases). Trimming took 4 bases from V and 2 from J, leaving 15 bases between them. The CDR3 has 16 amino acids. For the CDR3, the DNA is TGTGCCAGCAGTTCCGGAGGGGGGCTCGGCAATCAGCCCCAGCATTTT. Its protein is CASSSGGGLGNQPQHF.

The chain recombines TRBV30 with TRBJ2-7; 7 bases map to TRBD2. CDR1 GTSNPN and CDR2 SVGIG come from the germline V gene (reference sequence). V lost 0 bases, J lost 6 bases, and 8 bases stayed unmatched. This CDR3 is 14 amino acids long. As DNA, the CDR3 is TGTGCCTGGAGTGTACTTGGGGGGGAGTGCGAGCAGTACTTC. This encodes CAWSVLGGECEQYF.

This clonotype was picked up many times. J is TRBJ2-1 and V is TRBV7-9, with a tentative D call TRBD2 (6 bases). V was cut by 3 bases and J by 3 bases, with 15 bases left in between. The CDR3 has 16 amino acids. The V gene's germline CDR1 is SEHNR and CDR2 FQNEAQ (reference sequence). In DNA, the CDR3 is TGTGCCAGCAGCTTGGGACTCGCAGTTGACTACAATGAGCAGTTCTTC. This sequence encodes CASSLGLAVDYNEQFF.

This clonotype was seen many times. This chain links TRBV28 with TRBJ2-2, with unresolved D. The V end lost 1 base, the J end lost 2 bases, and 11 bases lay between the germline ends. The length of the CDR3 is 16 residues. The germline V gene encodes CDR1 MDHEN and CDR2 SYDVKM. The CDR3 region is CASSLFLSGNTGELFF. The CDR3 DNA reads TGTGCCAGCAGTTTATTTTTAAGTGGTAACACCGGGGAGCTGTTTTTT.

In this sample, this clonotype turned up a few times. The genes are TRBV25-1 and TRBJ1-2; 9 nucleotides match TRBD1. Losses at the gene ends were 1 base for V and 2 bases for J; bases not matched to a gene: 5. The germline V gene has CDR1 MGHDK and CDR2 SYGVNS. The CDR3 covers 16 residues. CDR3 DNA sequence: TGTGCCAGCAGTGAATTAACCGGGACAGGGAACTATGGCTACACCTTC. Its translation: CASSELTGTGNYGYTF.

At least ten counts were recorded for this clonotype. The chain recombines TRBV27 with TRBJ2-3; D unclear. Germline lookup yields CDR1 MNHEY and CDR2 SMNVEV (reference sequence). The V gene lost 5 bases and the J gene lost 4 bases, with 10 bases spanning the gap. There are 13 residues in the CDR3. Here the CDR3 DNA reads TGTGCCAGCAGTCCCGCGTCCCCAGATACGCAGTATTTT. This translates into CASSPASPDTQYF.

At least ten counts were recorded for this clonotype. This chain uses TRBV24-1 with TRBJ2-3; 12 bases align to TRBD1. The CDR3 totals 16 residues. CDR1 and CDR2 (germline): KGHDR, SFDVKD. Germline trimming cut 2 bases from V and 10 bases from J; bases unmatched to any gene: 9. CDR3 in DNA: TGTGCCACCAGTGATTCCGGGACAGGGGGCCCTACACCGCAGTATTTT. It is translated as CATSDSGTGGPTPQYF.

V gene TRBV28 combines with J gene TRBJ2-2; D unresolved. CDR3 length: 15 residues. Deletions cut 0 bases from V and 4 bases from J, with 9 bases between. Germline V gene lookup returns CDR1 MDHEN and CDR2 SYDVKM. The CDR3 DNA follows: TGTGCCAGCAGTTTATGGACCGGACCCACCGGGGAGCTGTTTTTT. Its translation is CASSLWTGPTGELFF.

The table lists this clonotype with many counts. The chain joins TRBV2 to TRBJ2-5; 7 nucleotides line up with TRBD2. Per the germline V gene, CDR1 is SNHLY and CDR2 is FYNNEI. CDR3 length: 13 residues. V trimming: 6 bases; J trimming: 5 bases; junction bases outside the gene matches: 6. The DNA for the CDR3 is TGTGCCAGCAGGGCCCGGGGAGGGGAGACCCAGTACTTC. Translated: CASRARGGETQYF.

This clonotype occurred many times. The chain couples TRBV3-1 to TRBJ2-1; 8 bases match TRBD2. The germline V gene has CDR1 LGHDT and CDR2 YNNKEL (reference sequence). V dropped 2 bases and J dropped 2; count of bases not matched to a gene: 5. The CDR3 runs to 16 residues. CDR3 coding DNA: TGTGCCAGCAGCCAATGGGGCGGGAGGCCCTACAATGAGCAGTTCTTC. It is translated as CASSQWGGRPYNEQFF.

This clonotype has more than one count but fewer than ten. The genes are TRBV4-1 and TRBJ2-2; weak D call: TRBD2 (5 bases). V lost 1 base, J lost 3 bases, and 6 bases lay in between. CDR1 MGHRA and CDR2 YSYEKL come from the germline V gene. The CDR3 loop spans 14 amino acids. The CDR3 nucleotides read TGCGCCAGCAGCCAAGTGCGGGACACCGGGGAGCTGTTTTTT. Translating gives CASSQVRDTGELFF.